The 21 T cell receptor beta chains below come from one sample, sequenced in a study of radiotherapy plus CTLA-4 blockade in lung cancer (dated by TCRdb to the late 2010s). Libraries were prepared through the immunoSEQ multiplex PCR assay. As stored in TCRdb, this immuneACCESS dataset retains in-frame rearrangements with V and J assigned. A fraction of the clones does not appear; measured against another copy, unresolved V genes explain less than half of the discrepancy, and the remainder lacks a known reason. Across this sample there are around 45,000 clones, with about 88% seen only once. The ten largest clones capture approximately 7.8% of the sample. The specimen was peripheral blood, collected from a patient treated with radiotherapy plus ipilimumab. All receptors come from a human donor with non-small cell lung cancer whose response to radiotherapy plus ipilimumab could not be evaluated.

The V gene is TRBV9, the J gene TRBJ2-5; 8 nucleotides agree with TRBD1. The germline CDR1 and CDR2 sequences are SGDLS and YYNGEE. The length of the CDR3 is 16 residues. V was pared by 0 bases and J by 5 bases, with 9 bases of the junction left unmatched. The DNA for the CDR3 is TGTGCCAGCAGCGTAGGGGCAGGGGGCGCAGGTGAGACCCAGTACTTC. This codes for CASSVGAGGAGETQYF.

The chain combines TRBV18 with TRBJ2-5; D might be TRBD2 (6 bases). V was shortened by 2 bases and J by 5 bases, with 12 bases between the two germline ends. The CDR3 is 14 residues long. The germline V gene encodes CDR1 KGHSH and CDR2 LQKENI. The CDR3: CASSPDGGRETQYF. The CDR3 DNA reads as TGTGCCAGCTCACCAGATGGAGGGAGGGAGACCCAGTACTTC. The full variable domain, rest sourced from reference TRBV18 and TRBJ2-5, is NAGVMQNPRHLVRRRGQEARLRCSPMKGHSHVYWYRQLPEEGLKFMVYLQKENIIDESGMPKERFSAEFPKEGPSILRIQQVVRGDSAAYFCASSPDGGRETQYFGPGTRLLVL.

Comment on this clone: In the same sample, other DNA sequences code for this CDR3. The genes are TRBV5-6 and TRBJ1-3, with a tentative D call TRBD1 (5 bases). The ends were cut back, 3 bases at V and 2 bases at J, with 15 bases in the middle. Per the germline V gene, CDR1 is SGHDT and CDR2 is YYEEEE. CDR3 length: 16 amino acids. The CDR3 loop is CASSSRQGQTGNTIYF. The CDR3 DNA follows: TGTGCCAGCAGCTCCCGCCAGGGTCAGACTGGAAACACCATATATTTT. The variable domain in full, with the rest retrieved from reference TRBV5-6 and TRBJ1-3, is DAGVTQSPTHLIKTRGQQVTLRCSPKSGHDTVSWYQQALGQGPQFIFQYYEEEERQRGNFPDRFSGHQFPNYSSELNVNALLLGDSALYLCASSSRQGQTGNTIYFGEGSWLTVV.

The CDR3 region is CASSQAPGGSSYEQYF. Written as DNA, the CDR3 is TGCGCCAGCAGCCAGGCCCCCGGCGGGTCCTCCTACGAGCAGTACTTC. The chain combines TRBV4-3 with TRBJ2-7; D may be TRBD2 (5 bases). Germline V CDR1 and CDR2: LGHNA, YSLEER. The CDR3 consists of 16 residues. V dropped 3 bases and J dropped 0 bases, with 15 bases sitting between them.

This chain links TRBV19 with TRBJ1-1; D might be TRBD1 (6 bases). The V gene lost 7 bases and the J gene lost 5 bases, with 17 bases spanning the gap. The CDR3 spans 14 residues. Germline V gene data show CDR1 as LNHDA and CDR2 as SQIVND (reference sequence). The CDR3 bases are TGTGCCAGTACCCCCCAGGGGCGAGGGACTGAAGCTTTCTTT. Protein sequence: CASTPQGRGTEAFF.

There are a few counts of this clone. This chain connects TRBV19 to TRBJ2-3; 7 nucleotides agree with TRBD2. Germline assignment: CDR1 LNHDA and CDR2 SQIVND (reference sequence). V lost 6 bases, J lost 2 bases, and 5 bases stayed unmatched. The CDR3 is 14 amino acids. The CDR3 nucleotides are TGTGCCAGTAGGCGGGGGAGCCCCACAGATACGCAGTATTTT. Its protein is CASRRGSPTDTQYF. The full variable domain, in which reference TRBV19 and TRBJ2-3 provide the parts outside the CDR3, is DGGITQSPKYLFRKEGQNVTLSCEQNLNHDAMYWYRQDPGQGLRLIYYSQIVNDFQKGDIAEGYSVSREKKESFPLTVTSAQKNPTAFYLCASRRGSPTDTQYFGPGTRLTVL.

The chain couples TRBV11-2 to TRBJ2-5, with 8 nucleotides matching TRBD1. The CDR3 has 14 amino acids. Germline CDR1 reads SGHAT; CDR2 reads FQNNGV. With 1 base clipped from V and 2 bases from J, the junction kept 0 bases outside the gene matches. CDR3 in amino acids: CASSLGTGQETQYF. The CDR3 DNA reads TGTGCCAGCAGCTTAGGGACAGGGCAAGAGACCCAGTACTTC.

The chain links TRBV28 to TRBJ1-5; the match to TRBD1 covers 9 bases. J gave up 5 bases and V 6 bases, and 11 bases lay outside the gene matches. The germline CDR1 and CDR2 sequences are MDHEN and SYDVKM. The CDR3 has 16 residues. CDR3 sequence reads: CASSPAGQGDHQPQHF. CDR3 DNA sequence: TGTGCCAGCAGCCCCGCGGGACAGGGAGACCATCAGCCCCAGCATTTT.

The chain combines TRBV5-8 with TRBJ1-2; TRBD1 agrees at 8 bases. The germline CDR1 and CDR2 sequences are SGHTS and YDEGEE. This CDR3 is 14 amino acids long. The trim removed 0 bases at V and 3 bases at J, leaving 1 base unmatched. The CDR3 loop reads CASSLDRGYYGYTF. CDR3 DNA sequence: TGTGCCAGCAGCTTGGACAGGGGGTACTATGGCTACACCTTC.

The V and J genes are TRBV27 and TRBJ1-1; unclear D gene. The CDR3 has 14 amino acids. The V and J ends lost 8 bases and 1 base respectively, with 14 bases between them. Germline V gene sequence: CDR1 MNHEY, CDR2 SMNVEV (reference sequence). This chain's CDR3 is CASSPLSRNTEAFF. The CDR3 coding sequence is TGTGCCAGCTCTCCCCTGTCGAGGAACACTGAAGCTTTCTTT.

This chain uses TRBV5-1 with TRBJ1-1, with D possibly matching TRBD1 (5 bases). The V end was cut by 0 bases, the J end by 3 bases, with 15 bases between. Germline lookup yields CDR1 SGHRS and CDR2 YFSETQ. The CDR3 loop spans 16 amino acids. CDR3 nucleotides: TGCGCCAGCAGCTTGGTTGGGGGGTTTGGGGACACTGAAGCTTTCTTT. Protein product: CASSLVGGFGDTEAFF.

This chain connects TRBV18 to TRBJ2-3; D is possibly TRBD1 (6 bases). CDR1 and CDR2 from the germline V gene are KGHSH and LQKENI. CDR3 length: 17 residues. V lost 6 bases and J 6 bases, leaving 25 bases between the germline ends. The CDR3: CASSAKWGRGRVDTQYF. Written as DNA, the CDR3 is TGTGCCAGCTCTGCCAAGTGGGGCAGGGGACGGGTGGATACGCAGTATTTT. Full variable domain (missing parts from reference TRBV18 and TRBJ2-3): NAGVMQNPRHLVRRRGQEARLRCSPMKGHSHVYWYRQLPEEGLKFMVYLQKENIIDESGMPKERFSAEFPKEGPSILRIQQVVRGDSAAYFCASSAKWGRGRVDTQYFGPGTRLTVL.

The chain recombines TRBV27 with TRBJ1-6; tentative D call: TRBD1 (5 bases). CDR1 is MNHEY, CDR2 SMNVEV, per germline (reference sequence). Trimming took 3 bases from V and 9 from J, leaving 15 bases between them. The CDR3 covers 15 residues. CDR3 nucleotides: TGTGCCAGCAGTTTCCGGGTCGGCGGGGGTTCACCCCTCCACTTT. This translates into CASSFRVGGGSPLHF.

This chain links TRBV27 with TRBJ1-6; no reliable D call. V was shortened by 6 bases and J by 7 bases, with 13 bases between the two germline ends. The CDR3 totals 14 residues. Germline loops: CDR1 MNHEY, CDR2 SMNVEV (reference sequence). In nucleotides, the CDR3 is TGTGCCAGCAGAACAGTAGGAATAAATTCACCCCTCCACTTT. This sequence encodes CASRTVGINSPLHF.

The chain has TRBV27 and TRBJ1-6; D unresolved. Germline V CDR1 and CDR2: MNHEY, SMNVEV (reference sequence). The germline V and J ends were trimmed by 4 bases and 4 bases, with 11 bases remaining between them. CDR3 length equals 15 residues. CDR3 residues: CASSYGSVYNSPLHF. CDR3 bases: TGTGCCAGCAGTTATGGCAGTGTGTATAATTCACCCCTCCACTTT.

This sequence joins TRBV28 and TRBJ2-1, with D maybe TRBD1 (7 bases). This CDR3 is built from 14 residues. Trimming removed 6 bases from V and 1 base from J, with 10 bases in between. The germline V gene encodes CDR1 MDHEN and CDR2 SYDVKM. The DNA for the CDR3 is TGTGCCAGCAGATCAGGGGGGTCCTACAATGAGCAGTTCTTC. This sequence encodes CASRSGGSYNEQFF. The full variable domain, in which reference TRBV28 and TRBJ2-1 provide the parts outside the CDR3, is DVKVTQSSRYLVKRTGEKVFLECVQDMDHENMFWYRQDPGLGLRLIYFSYDVKMKEKGDIPEGYSVSREKKERFSLILESASTNQTSMYLCASRSGGSYNEQFFGPGTRLTVL.

This chain connects TRBV10-3 to TRBJ2-7; 10 bases are a match to TRBD1. V shed 6 bases, J shed 3 bases, and the junction held 5 bases outside the gene matches. CDR1 ENHRY and CDR2 SYGVKD come from the germline V gene. The CDR3 is 14 amino acids. The CDR3 loop reads CAISYRDRGYEQYF. In DNA, the CDR3 is TGTGCCATCAGCTACCGGGACAGGGGCTACGAGCAGTACTTC.

This rearrangement joins TRBV5-1 to TRBJ1-1, with D maybe TRBD1 (6 bases). Between the trimmed V and J ends, which lost 4 bases and 1 base, there was a span of 20 bases. This CDR3 spans 17 amino acids. Germline CDR1 reads SGHRS; CDR2 reads YFSETQ. The CDR3 spells CASSPQGWTATNTEAFF. The CDR3 nucleotides read TGCGCCAGCAGCCCTCAAGGTTGGACAGCGACGAACACTGAAGCTTTCTTT.

The chain has TRBV10-2 and TRBJ1-5, with 8 bases matching TRBD1. The CDR3 loop spans 14 amino acids. Germline assignment: CDR1 WSHSY and CDR2 SAAADI. The ends lost 6 bases at V and 6 bases at J; junction bases unmatched: 7. CDR3: CASRQAGGSQPQHF. The DNA of the CDR3 is TGCGCCAGCAGACAAGCAGGGGGCAGTCAGCCCCAGCATTTT.

The gene calls are TRBV6-5 and TRBJ1-1; 9 positions match TRBD1. Germline trimming cut 2 bases from V and 1 base from J; bases unmatched to any gene: 5. Germline loops: CDR1 MNHEY, CDR2 SVGAGI. The CDR3 consists of 16 residues. DNA for the CDR3: TGTGCCAGCAGTTACGGGACAGGGCCCACGAACACTGAAGCTTTCTTT. Protein: CASSYGTGPTNTEAFF.

The sample holds a few counts of this clone. This chain's CDR3 is CASSSTGDYGYTF. The DNA of the CDR3 is TGTGCCAGCAGTTCTACAGGGGACTATGGCTACACCTTC. The chain employs TRBV6-5 and TRBJ1-2, with TRBD1 matching 7 bases. V lost 4 bases, J lost 3 bases, and 2 bases stayed unmatched. CDR1 is MNHEY, CDR2 SVGAGI, per germline. The CDR3 extends over 13 amino acids.